One and the same sample provided the 25 T cell receptor beta chains below, sequenced in a study of molecular identifiers for immune sequencing clone quantification. Each CDR3 protein gets one entry after TCRdb re-called the PCR reads with MiXCR. The sample carries 75,000 to 95,000 distinct CDR3 sequences, nearly 25% recorded once. The specimen sequenced was naive CD8+ T cells from blood, with Jurkat cell RNA spiked in. The subset: FACS-sorted CD8+CD4-CCR7+CD45RA+ naive T cells. The receptors originated from a human donor in good health. Some libraries in this study had Jurkat cell RNA spiked in.

The chain links TRBV25-1 to TRBJ1-2; D ambiguous. V was pared by 3 bases and J by 8 bases, with 7 bases between. The CDR3 spans 11 residues. Germline assignment: CDR1 MGHDK and CDR2 SYGVNS. CDR3 DNA sequence: TGTGCCAGCAGTGATGCTGGCGGCTACACCTTC. Translation: CASSDAGGYTF.

The gene calls are TRBV18 and TRBJ2-7, with D possibly being TRBD1 (5 bases). Trimming took 5 bases from V and 2 from J, leaving 13 bases between them. Germline CDR1 KGHSH, CDR2 LQKENI. The CDR3 is 14 residues long. CDR3 in amino acids: CASSDRQSTYEQYF. The CDR3 DNA reads TGTGCCAGCTCAGACCGACAGTCAACCTACGAGCAGTACTTC.

This clonotype was recorded only once. With a much larger clone just one base away, this may be a read error. The chain employs TRBV7-8 and TRBJ1-1; maybe TRBD1 (5 bases). The CDR3 covers 12 residues. The germline CDR1 and CDR2 sequences are SGHVS and FQNEAQ. The CDR3 loop reads CASSRGDPETFF. CDR3 DNA: TGTGCCAGCAGCCGAGGGGACCCTGAAACTTTCTTT.

The J gene is TRBJ2-1, the V gene TRBV30, with TRBD1 identical over 8 bases. Looked up from germline, CDR1 is GTSNPN and CDR2 is SVGIG (reference sequence). This CDR3 has 17 residues. The trim removed 0 bases at V and 8 bases at J, leaving 15 bases unmatched. The CDR3 sequence: CAWSVPLGAGGWYEQFF. In DNA, the CDR3 is TGTGCCTGGAGTGTACCTTTAGGGGCAGGGGGCTGGTATGAGCAGTTCTTC.

This clonotype was detected only a few times. As DNA, the CDR3 is TGTGCCAGCAGCTACAGGCCCTCCGGGGCCACCGGGGAGCTGTTTTTT. As protein: CASSYRPSGATGELFF. The chain joins TRBV28 to TRBJ2-2; the D gene could be TRBD1 or TRBD2 (5 bases each). Germline V gene data show CDR1 as MDHEN and CDR2 as SYDVKM. The CDR3 is 16 amino acids. Deletions cut 6 bases from V and 4 bases from J, with 18 bases between.

This clonotype was observed once. A much larger clone is a single base away; this may be a read error. This rearrangement joins TRBV12-3 or TRBV12-4 to TRBJ1-5; maybe TRBD1 (5 bases). The CDR3 consists of 16 residues. CDR3 sequence (DNA): TGTGCCAGCAGCCACACCGCCGGGCCGGGGGATCAGCTCCAGCATTTT. This translates into CASSHTAGPGDQLQHF.

This chain connects TRBV24-1 to TRBJ2-7, with a possible D match to TRBD2 (5 bases). The CDR3 has 13 residues. Germline CDR1 is KGHDR and CDR2 is SFDVKD. Deletions cut 7 bases from V and 2 bases from J, with 11 bases between. The CDR3 DNA reads TGTGCCACCAGCGAGCGGAACACCTACGAGCAGTACTTC. Translation: CATSERNTYEQYF.

This clonotype was picked up many times. The chain is built from TRBV13 and TRBJ2-3, with TRBD1 matching 10 bases. This CDR3 spans 15 amino acids. The germline gives CDR1 PRHDT, CDR2 FYEKMQ (reference sequence). V lost 7 bases and J lost 2; bases outside the gene matches: 6. The CDR3 is CASTEGQGFTDTQYF. The CDR3 region has the DNA TGTGCCAGCACCGAGGGACAGGGGTTCACAGATACGCAGTATTTT.

This clonotype was counted at least ten times. V gene TRBV11-2 combines with J gene TRBJ2-1, with 8 bases fitting TRBD2. CDR1 is SGHAT, CDR2 FQNNGV, per germline. V lost 5 bases and J lost 0; bases outside the gene matches: 3. The CDR3 contains 15 residues. In DNA form, the CDR3 reads TGTGCCAGCAGCGAAAGCGGGAGCTCCTACAATGAGCAGTTCTTC. Protein: CASSESGSSYNEQFF.

This clonotype appeared many times. The rearrangement joins TRBV7-3 to TRBJ2-2, with D unclear. The CDR3 spans 13 residues. Germline CDR1 is SGHTA and CDR2 is FQGTGA. Trimming shortened V by 4 bases and J by 8 bases, and 11 bases separated the two germline ends. The CDR3 nucleotides read TGTGCCAGCAGCTCGCGAAAGCCTGGGGAGCTGTTTTTT. Protein product: CASSSRKPGELFF.

There are many counts of this clonotype. This chain links TRBV13 with TRBJ1-1; 9 positions agree with TRBD1. Germline CDR1 reads PRHDT; CDR2 reads FYEKMQ (reference sequence). The CDR3 totals 13 residues. Unmatched junction bases numbered 3, after V lost 5 bases and J lost 5 bases. The CDR3 reads CASSPGQGTEAFF. In nucleotides, the CDR3 is TGTGCCAGCAGCCCGGGACAGGGTACTGAAGCTTTCTTT. Based on the CDR3 plus reference TRBV13 and TRBJ1-1, the full variable domain is AAGVIQSPRHLIKEKRETATLKCYPIPRHDTVYWYQQGPGQDPQFLISFYEKMQSDKGSIPDRFSAQQFSDYHSELNMSSLELGDSALYFCASSPGQGTEAFFGQGTRLTVV.

This clonotype appeared a few times. The chain recombines TRBV7-9 with TRBJ2-5, with a weak D call TRBD1 (5 bases). Per the germline V gene, CDR1 is SEHNR and CDR2 is FQNEAQ (reference sequence). V dropped 5 bases and J dropped 8 bases, with 9 bases sitting between them. The CDR3 loop spans 11 amino acids. This chain's CDR3 is CASSPGLTQYF. The CDR3 DNA reads as TGTGCCAGCAGCCCAGGGCTAACCCAGTACTTC.

This clonotype was detected only a few times. The rearrangement links TRBV6-2 or TRBV6-3 to TRBJ2-7; possibly TRBD2 for D (6 bases). With 1 base removed from V and 6 bases from J, the gap between germline ends came to 7 bases. The germline gives CDR1 MNHEY, CDR2 SVGEGT. The CDR3 is made up of 12 amino acids. The CDR3 loop is CASSYWGGEQYF. CDR3 sequence (DNA): TGTGCCAGCAGTTACTGGGGAGGCGAGCAGTACTTC.

This clonotype was counted ten times or more. The V gene is TRBV5-1, the J gene TRBJ1-1; D is undetermined. CDR1 is SGHRS and CDR2 is YFSETQ in the germline V gene. V shed 2 bases and J shed 5 bases, with 7 bases lying between them. There are 12 residues in the CDR3. The CDR3 nucleotides read TGCGCCAGCAGCTTTGAAGGAACTGAAGCTTTCTTT. Its protein is CASSFEGTEAFF.

This rearrangement joins TRBV10-3 to TRBJ2-6; TRBD1 aligns across 9 bases. The CDR3 runs 17 residues. V was clipped by 4 bases and J by 3 bases; unmatched bases: 7. Germline-derived CDR1 and CDR2 are ENHRY and SYGVKD. The chain's CDR3 is CAISGGQGAIGANVLTF. In DNA, the CDR3 is TGTGCCATCAGTGGGGGACAGGGAGCTATTGGGGCCAACGTCCTGACTTTC.

This clonotype was found a few times. The CDR3: CASSLLIAGGPTDTQYF. The CDR3 DNA reads as TGCGCCAGCAGCCTCCTAATAGCGGGCGGACCCACAGATACGCAGTATTTT. The chain joins TRBV4-1 to TRBJ2-3; 7 positions match TRBD2. V shed 4 bases and J 2 bases; nucleotides not matched to a gene: 12. This CDR3 has 17 residues. In germline, CDR1 is MGHRA, CDR2 YSYEKL.

At least ten counts were recorded for this clonotype. The rearrangement links TRBV19 to TRBJ2-4, with 9 bases matching TRBD1. Germline V gene sequence: CDR1 LNHDA, CDR2 SQIVND (reference sequence). This CDR3 contains 12 residues. V lost 5 bases, J lost 15 bases, and 8 bases stayed unmatched. The CDR3 DNA is TGTGCCAGTAGTGCCTACAGGGGGCGGCCGTACTTC. As protein: CASSAYRGRPYF.

This clonotype was counted between two and nine times. The rearrangement links TRBV6-5 to TRBJ2-2, with D unclear. CDR3 length equals 15 residues. Germline CDR1 is MNHEY and CDR2 is SVGAGI. V was pared by 6 bases and J by 5 bases, with 16 bases between. Written as DNA, the CDR3 is TGTGCCAGCAGCGGCGGTGTCACTTGGACCGGGGAGCTGTTTTTT. Amino acid sequence: CASSGGVTWTGELFF.

This chain links TRBV10-2 with TRBJ1-1; possibly TRBD1 for D (6 bases). Trimming cost V 1 base and J 7 bases, with 16 bases left between them. The CDR3 is 15 residues long. Germline assignment: CDR1 WSHSY and CDR2 SAAADI. CDR3 nucleotide sequence: TGCGCCAGCAGTGAGTTTAGGACAGCTGTGGGTGAAGCTTTCTTT. This sequence encodes CASSEFRTAVGEAFF.

This clonotype was counted ten times or more. This rearrangement joins TRBV6-1 to TRBJ2-5; D gene unclear. The V gene lost 7 bases and the J gene lost 0 bases, with 6 bases spanning the gap. The V gene's germline CDR1 is MNHNS and CDR2 SASEGT. This CDR3 comprises 12 residues. The CDR3 coding sequence is TGTGCCAGCACGCAGGACCAAGAGACCCAGTACTTC. It encodes CASTQDQETQYF.

This rearrangement joins TRBV19 to TRBJ1-5; 9 bases line up with TRBD1. Per the germline V gene, CDR1 is LNHDA and CDR2 is SQIVND (reference sequence). The CDR3 consists of 17 residues. The trim removed 4 bases at V and 0 bases at J, leaving 7 bases unmatched. The CDR3 here is CASSTRTGVYSNQPQHF. CDR3 nucleotide sequence: TGTGCCAGTAGTACCAGGACAGGGGTATATAGCAATCAGCCCCAGCATTTT.

This clonotype was counted a single time. It may be a read error: a sequence one base away is much more abundant. The V and J genes are TRBV27 and TRBJ2-3; 10 nucleotides line up with TRBD2. Germline lookup yields CDR1 MNHEY and CDR2 SMNVEV (reference sequence). The CDR3 length is 15 residues. The CDR3 loop is CASTPGSGGAGTQCF. CDR3 sequence (DNA): TGTGCCAGCACCCCTGGAAGCGGGGGGGCTGGTACGCAGTGTTTT.

This clonotype occurred many times. V is TRBV5-1 and J is TRBJ2-7; the D gene could be TRBD1 or TRBD2 (6 bases each). The V gene's germline CDR1 is SGHRS and CDR2 YFSETQ. This CDR3 comprises 15 residues. Between the trimmed V and J ends, which lost 4 bases and 3 bases, there was a span of 17 bases. This CDR3 reads CASSPAEGEYYEQYF. In nucleotides, the CDR3 is TGCGCCAGCAGCCCGGCGGAGGGGGAGTACTACGAGCAGTACTTC.

This clonotype has ten or more counts. The chain employs TRBV7-9 and TRBJ1-6, with TRBD1 matching 12 bases. The CDR3 spans 19 residues. The germline gives CDR1 SEHNR, CDR2 FQNEAQ (reference sequence). The junction had 5 bases not matched to a gene; V was cut back by 2 bases and J by 0 bases. CDR3: CASSLSGTGGASYNSPLHF. CDR3 DNA: TGTGCCAGCAGCTTAAGCGGGACAGGGGGCGCCTCCTATAATTCACCCCTCCACTTT.

The V and J genes are TRBV6-2 or TRBV6-3 and TRBJ1-5; no reliable D call. This CDR3 comprises 12 residues. V was shortened by 6 bases and J by 6 bases, with 9 bases between the two germline ends. CDR1 MNHEY and CDR2 SVGEGT come from the germline V gene. CDR3 region: CASSPGTQPQHF. The CDR3 coding sequence is TGTGCCAGCAGCCCGGGCACTCAGCCCCAGCATTTT.